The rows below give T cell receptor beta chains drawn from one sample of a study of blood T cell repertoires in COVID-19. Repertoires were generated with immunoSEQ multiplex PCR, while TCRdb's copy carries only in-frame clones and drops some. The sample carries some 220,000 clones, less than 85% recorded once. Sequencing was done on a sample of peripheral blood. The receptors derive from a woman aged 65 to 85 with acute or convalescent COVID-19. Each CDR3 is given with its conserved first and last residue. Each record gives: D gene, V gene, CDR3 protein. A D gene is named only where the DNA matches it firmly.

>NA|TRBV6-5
CASSYNTMPYGYTF
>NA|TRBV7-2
CASSRGPSQPQHF
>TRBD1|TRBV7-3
CASSLTGGQGETQYF
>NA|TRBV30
CAWSVLTGDKNTEAFF
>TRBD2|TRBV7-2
CASSFLGGGAFEQFF
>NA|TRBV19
CASSIGRPLAKNIQYF
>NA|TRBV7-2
CASRAGGRTYNEQFF
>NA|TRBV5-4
CASSSPTTNEKLFF
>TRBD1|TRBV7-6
CASSLVAAGGSGNTIYF
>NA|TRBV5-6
CASSLTSGFYEQYF
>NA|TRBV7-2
CASSFQTGQRETQYF
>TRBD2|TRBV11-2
CASTQAGGETQYF
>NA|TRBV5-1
CASSLSPRVAQETQYF